Listed below are T cell receptor beta chains from one sample, sequenced in a study of beta chain features in type 1 diabetes. Produced via immunoSEQ multiplex PCR; TCRdb's table is partial and in-frame only. This sample has under 400,000 clones, with approximately 14% found just once. Material for sequencing was central memory CD4+ T cells from blood. The receptors here all came from a man aged 25-40 years in good health. The CDR3 runs from the conserved cysteine through the conserved F or W. Each record gives: clone size, D gene, J gene, V gene, CDR3 protein, CDR3 DNA. The D gene is left open where the match is weak. The size field is filled for only some rows; it gives once, few, many or a size class.

>many|TRBD2|TRBJ2-1|TRBV2
CASSIQVGGKKQFF
TGTGCCAGCAGTATACAGGTCGGGGGGAAGAAGCAGTTCTTC
>few|-|TRBJ1-1|TRBV6-5
CASRAQSMNTEAFF
TGTGCCAGCAGGGCTCAGTCCATGAACACTGAAGCTTTCTTT
>few|-|TRBJ2-3|TRBV25-1
CATAGTRLADTQYF
TGTGCCACCGCGGGAACTCGCCTAGCAGATACGCAGTATTTT
>few|TRBD2|TRBJ2-2|TRBV5-1
CASSPGTSKHTGELFF
TGCGCCAGCAGCCCTGGGACTAGTAAGCACACCGGGGAGCTGTTTTTT
>-|TRBD2|TRBJ2-6|TRBV19
CASSILGLEAGANVLTF
TGTGCCAGTAGTATTCTTGGACTAGAGGCTGGGGCCAACGTCCTGACTTTC
>few|TRBD1|TRBJ1-3|TRBV9
CASSVTGGGNTIYF
TGTGCCAGCAGCGTAACAGGGGGCGGAAACACCATATATTTT
>-|TRBD2|TRBJ2-5|TRBV5-4
CASSSPLAGRKTQYF
TGTGCCAGCAGCTCACCTCTAGCGGGACGGAAGACCCAGTACTTC
>once|TRBD1|TRBJ2-1|TRBV27
CASSFISAAGGLLSSHNEQFF
TGTGCCAGCAGTTTTATTTCCGCGGCAGGGGGCCTATTATCTTCGCACAATGAGCAGTTCTTC
>-|-|TRBJ2-1|TRBV7-2
CASSLFNEQFF
TGTGCCAGCAGCTTATTCAATGAGCAGTTCTTC
>few|-|TRBJ2-4|TRBV12-5
CASGFSSQGRAKNIQYF
TGTGCTAGTGGTTTCTCCTCACAGGGTCGGGCCAAAAACATTCAGTACTTC
>few|TRBD1|TRBJ1-1|TRBV7-2
CASSFGTVNTEAFF
TGTGCCAGCAGCTTCGGGACAGTGAACACTGAAGCTTTCTTT
>-|-|TRBJ1-4|TRBV19
CASSPSVMGGLFF
TGTGCCAGTAGTCCCTCTGTAATGGGGGGACTGTTTTTT
>few|-|TRBJ1-2|TRBV19
CASDPDTGSAHRSYGYTF
TGTGCCAGCGACCCGGACACCGGGTCAGCCCATCGGAGCTATGGCTACACCTTC
>-|TRBD1|TRBJ1-2|TRBV6-6
CASSRTGLSYGYTF
TGTGCCAGCAGTCGGACAGGCCTCAGCTATGGCTACACCTTC
>few|TRBD2|TRBJ2-2|TRBV19
CASSYLPLTSEPGELFF
TGTGCCAGTAGTTACCTGCCGCTGACTAGCGAGCCCGGGGAGCTGTTTTTT
>few|-|TRBJ1-5|TRBV5-8
CASSLQGNNQPQHF
TGTGCCAGCAGCTTGCAAGGGAACAATCAGCCCCAGCATTTT
>-|-|TRBJ2-2|TRBV6-5
CASSYSRTTNTGELFF
TGTGCCAGCAGTTACTCGCGGACAACGAACACCGGGGAGCTGTTTTTT
>-|TRBD2|TRBJ2-3|TRBV10-2
CASSDLAADTQYF
TGCGCCAGCTCCGACCTAGCGGCAGATACGCAGTATTTT
>few|TRBD2|TRBJ2-1|TRBV5-6
CASSFPGLARYNEQFF
TGTGCCAGCAGCTTTCCGGGACTAGCGCGCTACAATGAGCAGTTCTTC
>-|TRBD2|TRBJ2-3|TRBV6-6
CASRPQAGWVRDTQYF
TGTGCCAGCAGACCACAAGCGGGGTGGGTTCGTGATACGCAGTATTTT
>-|-|TRBJ2-1|TRBV5-6
CASSLAALDPSYNEQFF
TGTGCCAGCAGCTTGGCCGCCCTGGATCCCTCCTACAATGAGCAGTTCTTC
>few|TRBD2|TRBJ2-3|TRBV5-4
CASSHSGNKEYF
TGTGCCAGCAGCCATAGCGGGAACAAAGAGTATTTT
>-|TRBD2|TRBJ2-7|TRBV10-2
CASQLAGGKEQYF
TGCGCCAGCCAACTAGCGGGGGGGAAGGAGCAGTACTTC